Listed below are T cell receptor beta chains from one sample, sequenced in a study of blood T cell repertoires in COVID-19. The protocol was immunoSEQ multiplex PCR, while the TCRdb copy is restricted to in-frame clones and leaves out a portion. The sample includes 330,000 or so clones, around 87% of them seen just once. Material for sequencing was PBMCs or T cells enriched from blood (not recorded which). The receptors were sampled from a man between 40 and 49 years old in a cohort exposed to, infected with or recovered from COVID-19 (not recorded which). The CDR3 runs from the conserved cysteine through the conserved F or W. A D gene is named only where the DNA matches it firmly. Clone size is shown for a subset of rows, as once, few, many or a class of expanded clone.

v_gene,j_gene,d_gene,abundance,CDR3nt,CDR3aa
TRBV11-2,TRBJ2-1,.,.,TGTGCCAGCAGCTTAGGAGTGGTTAGCGGCCCTACGAATGAGCAGTTCTTC,CASSLGVVSGPTNEQFF
TRBV7-8,TRBJ2-3,TRBD2,.,TGTGCCAGCAGCTTATTACAGCGGGAAAGTACCACAGATACGCAGTATTTT,CASSLLQRESTTDTQYF
TRBV29-1,TRBJ2-1,TRBD2,.,TGCAGCGCTAGCGGGAGCTCCTACAATGAGCAGTTCTTC,CSASGSSYNEQFF
TRBV27,TRBJ2-1,TRBD1,once,TGTGCCAGCAGTCGACAGGGGAATGATGGTGAGCAGTTCTTC,CASSRQGNDGEQFF
TRBV19,TRBJ1-2,TRBD1,.,TGTGCCAGCGCAGGGGGAGACTATGGCTACACCTTC,CASAGGDYGYTF
TRBV18,TRBJ1-1,.,.,TGTGCCAGCTCACCTACACCGAACACTGAAGCTTTCTTT,CASSPTPNTEAFF
TRBV27,TRBJ1-6,TRBD1,.,TGTGCCAGCAGTTTTGGGACAGTTACCTATAATTCACCCCTCCACTTT,CASSFGTVTYNSPLHF
TRBV7-9,TRBJ1-5,.,.,TGTGCCAGCAGCTTAGACGCGGGGGGCGAGGTCAATCAGCCCCAGCATTTT,CASSLDAGGEVNQPQHF
TRBV12-3/TRBV12-4,TRBJ2-5,.,.,TGTGCCAGCAGTGCCACAGGAGCCCAGTACTTC,CASSATGAQYF
TRBV7-8,TRBJ1-2,.,.,TGTGCCAGCAGCTTCAGGCCTGACTATGGCTACACCTTC,CASSFRPDYGYTF
TRBV19,TRBJ1-2,.,.,TGTGCCAGTAGTTTTACAGGGAATGGCTACACCTTC,CASSFTGNGYTF
TRBV5-1,TRBJ2-4,TRBD1,.,TGCGCCAGCAGCCCCAGGGACAGGCTAGCCAAAAACATTCAGTACTTC,CASSPRDRLAKNIQYF
TRBV28,TRBJ2-2,TRBD2,.,TGTGCCAGCAAAACCCCTAGCGGGAGGACCGGGGAGCTGTTTTTT,CASKTPSGRTGELFF
TRBV4-1,TRBJ1-1,.,.,TGCGCCAGCAGCCAAGTGGGGCTGTCTGAAGCTTTCTTT,CASSQVGLSEAFF
TRBV21-1,TRBJ2-1,.,.,TGTGCCAGCAGCAAACGGGTCTCCTACAATGAGCAGTTCTTC,CASSKRVSYNEQFF
TRBV19,TRBJ1-1,.,.,TGTGCCAGTAGTATACGTAGCACTGAAGCTTTCTTT,CASSIRSTEAFF
TRBV28,TRBJ1-1,.,once,TGTGCCAGCAGGCCAGGGGCGCCCACTGAAGCTTTCTTT,CASRPGAPTEAFF
TRBV28,TRBJ2-2,.,.,TGTGCCAGCAGGTCGGGCGGGGACACCGGGGAGCTGTTTTTT,CASRSGGDTGELFF
TRBV20-1,TRBJ2-3,.,.,TGCAGTGCCACTGATCTAGATACGCAGTATTTT,CSATDLDTQYF
TRBV19,TRBJ1-1,TRBD1,.,TGTGCCAGTAGTGGAACAGGGGGCATGAACACTGAAGCTTTCTTT,CASSGTGGMNTEAFF
TRBV5-1,TRBJ1-2,TRBD1,.,TGCGCCAGCAGCTTGGTAGGGACAGGGTATGGCTACACCTTC,CASSLVGTGYGYTF
TRBV7-2,TRBJ2-1,.,.,TGTGCCAGCAGCTTCGGGCTAGCGAGCAATGAGCAGTTCTTC,CASSFGLASNEQFF
TRBV27,TRBJ1-2,TRBD1,.,TGTGCCAGCAGTCCCAGGGACAGGGGAAACTATGGCTACACCTTC,CASSPRDRGNYGYTF
TRBV5-4,TRBJ2-1,TRBD2,.,TGTGCCAGCAGCTTTGGGCTAGCGGGAGGGAATGAGCAGTTCTTC,CASSFGLAGGNEQFF
TRBV3-1/TRBV3-2,TRBJ1-5,TRBD1,.,TGTGCCAGCAGCCCGGGACAGGGGCAGTTTCAGCCCCAGCATTTT,CASSPGQGQFQPQHF
TRBV20-1,TRBJ2-1,TRBD2,once,TGCAGTGGGCTAGCGGGAGGATTGCAGTTCTTC,CSGLAGGLQFF
TRBV6-1,TRBJ1-5,TRBD1,.,TGTGCCAGCAGTGCCGGATCGGCAGGGGGAAATCAGCCCCAGCATTTT,CASSAGSAGGNQPQHF
TRBV6-5,TRBJ2-7,.,.,TGTGCCAGCACTCCGCGGACTGGCTACGAGCAGTACTTC,CASTPRTGYEQYF
TRBV19,TRBJ1-2,TRBD1,.,TGTGCCAGTACCGTCACGGGACAGGGCTATGGCTACACCTTC,CASTVTGQGYGYTF
TRBV18,TRBJ1-6,.,.,TGTGCCAGCTCACGAGGGGTGGGGACTTTCGATTCACCCCTCCACTTT,CASSRGVGTFDSPLHF
TRBV7-9,TRBJ1-6,.,.,TGTGCCAGCAGCCCAGACAGCTATAATTCACCCCTCCACTTT,CASSPDSYNSPLHF
TRBV28,TRBJ2-1,TRBD2,.,TGTGCCAGCGAAACTAGCGTCCCCCACAATGAGCAGTTCTTC,CASETSVPHNEQFF
TRBV10-1,TRBJ2-1,.,.,TGCGCCAGCAGTCGCCCCGAGGGAGGTGAGCAGTTCTTC,CASSRPEGGEQFF
TRBV23-1,TRBJ2-3,TRBD1,.,TGCGCCAGCAGTCAATCGGTGGGACAGCGCACAGATACGCAGTATTTT,CASSQSVGQRTDTQYF
TRBV3-1/TRBV3-2,TRBJ2-3,TRBD1,few,TGTGCCGTTAAAGGGGACAGGGAGGCAGATACGCAGTATTTT,CAVKGDREADTQYF
TRBV30,TRBJ1-5,.,.,TGTGCCTGGAGTTCAGTCAATCAGCCCCAGCATTTT,CAWSSVNQPQHF
TRBV10-2,TRBJ2-1,TRBD2,.,TGCGCCAGCAGTGGCCAGAGGCGGGAGGGTGAGCAGTTCTTC,CASSGQRREGEQFF
TRBV7-2,TRBJ2-7,.,.,TGTGCCAGCAGCTTAGACTCATTCGAGCAGTACTTC,CASSLDSFEQYF
TRBV7-9,TRBJ1-1,.,.,TGTGCCAGCAGCTTAGTTCTTGACACTGAAGCTTTCTTT,CASSLVLDTEAFF
TRBV6-5,TRBJ2-1,TRBD2,.,TGTGCCAGCAAAGGACTAGCGGGATTTGGCAATGAGCAGTTCTTC,CASKGLAGFGNEQFF
TRBV12-5,TRBJ1-6,.,.,TGTGCTAGTGGTCACGGGACTCTCGGGTCACCCCTCCACTTT,CASGHGTLGSPLHF
TRBV10-3,TRBJ2-7,.,.,TGTGCCATCAGTGAGCGCGACTCCTACGAGCAGTACTTC,CAISERDSYEQYF
TRBV27,TRBJ1-1,.,.,TGTGCCAGCAGGGTAACAGGGATGAGGACTGAAGCTTTCTTT,CASRVTGMRTEAFF
TRBV10-3,TRBJ2-7,TRBD1,.,TGTGCCATCAGTGAACTAGGGACAGGGTCCTACGAGCAGTACTTC,CAISELGTGSYEQYF
TRBV5-1,TRBJ1-2,TRBD1,once,TGCGCCAGCAGCTTGGGGGACAGCCTGAACTATGGCTACACCTTC,CASSLGDSLNYGYTF
TRBV27,TRBJ2-7,TRBD2,.,TGTGCCAGCAGTTCGAGCGGGGTCTTGGAGCAGTACTTC,CASSSSGVLEQYF
TRBV30,TRBJ1-4,TRBD1,.,TGTGCCTGGAACAGGGGGAAGGAAAAACTGTTTTTT,CAWNRGKEKLFF
TRBV3-1/TRBV3-2,TRBJ1-3,.,.,TGTGCCAGCAGCCTTACACAAGCTGGAAACACCATATATTTT,CASSLTQAGNTIYF
TRBV18,TRBJ2-2,TRBD1,.,TGTGCCAGCTCACCGGGACAGACCACCGGGGAGCTGTTTTTT,CASSPGQTTGELFF
TRBV4-1,TRBJ1-1,.,.,TGCGCCAGCAGCCAAGTAATGAACACTGAAGCTTTCTTT,CASSQVMNTEAFF
TRBV18,TRBJ1-2,TRBD1,few,TGTGCCAGCTCAAGGGACAGGGTGTCTGGCTACACCTTC,CASSRDRVSGYTF